This is a list of T cell receptor beta chains from one sample in a study of T cell responses to AZD1222 COVID-19 vaccine. The assay was immunoSEQ multiplex PCR, and TCRdb's table has in-frame clones only and misses some. The sample shows some 180,000 clones, approximately 89% of them seen only once. The sequencing used peripheral blood, collected 28 days after the second AZD1222 dose. The origin of the receptors is an adult who received the AZD1222 COVID-19 vaccine. Each CDR3 is given with its conserved first and last residue. The order of the fields is D gene, clone size, V gene, J gene, CDR3 protein, CDR3 DNA. The D gene is left open where the match is weak. The size of a clone is reported for some rows only, either as once, few or many, or as a class for expanded clones.

D gene: NA; clone size: NA; V gene: TRBV19; J gene: TRBJ2-7; CDR3 protein: CASSIGLFYEQYF; CDR3 DNA: TGTGCCAGTAGTATAGGGTTATTCTACGAGCAGTACTTC
D gene: TRBD2; clone size: once; V gene: TRBV10-2; J gene: TRBJ2-7; CDR3 protein: CASSSGTTYEQYF; CDR3 DNA: TGCGCCAGCAGTTCCGGGACTACCTACGAGCAGTACTTC
D gene: TRBD1; clone size: NA; V gene: TRBV18; J gene: TRBJ1-5; CDR3 protein: CASSTQGGDQPQHF; CDR3 DNA: TGTGCCAGCTCGACTCAGGGGGGGGATCAGCCCCAGCATTTT
D gene: TRBD2; clone size: NA; V gene: TRBV12-5; J gene: TRBJ2-1; CDR3 protein: CASGLGTIRRQFF; CDR3 DNA: TGTGCTAGTGGTCTGGGGACTATACGGAGGCAGTTCTTC
D gene: TRBD1; clone size: NA; V gene: TRBV6-5; J gene: TRBJ1-5; CDR3 protein: CASRADRGSNQPQHF; CDR3 DNA: TGTGCCAGCAGAGCGGACAGGGGAAGCAATCAGCCCCAGCATTTT
D gene: NA; clone size: NA; V gene: TRBV5-4; J gene: TRBJ2-2; CDR3 protein: CASSRGLGGTNTGELFF; CDR3 DNA: TGTGCCAGCAGTCGAGGCCTGGGGGGCACAAACACCGGGGAGCTGTTTTTT
D gene: NA; clone size: NA; V gene: TRBV19; J gene: TRBJ2-4; CDR3 protein: CASSRPPRQLSTKNIQYF; CDR3 DNA: TGTGCCAGTAGCAGACCGCCCCGACAGCTGAGTACCAAAAACATTCAGTACTTC
D gene: TRBD1; clone size: once; V gene: TRBV4-2; J gene: TRBJ2-2; CDR3 protein: CASSQKQGAITGELFF; CDR3 DNA: TGTGCCAGCAGCCAAAAACAGGGGGCGATCACCGGGGAGCTGTTTTTT
D gene: NA; clone size: NA; V gene: TRBV6-5; J gene: TRBJ1-6; CDR3 protein: CASSSTTGSSNSPLHF; CDR3 DNA: TGTGCCAGCAGTTCCACTACAGGGAGTTCGAATTCACCCCTCCACTTT
D gene: NA; clone size: once; V gene: TRBV7-9; J gene: TRBJ1-2; CDR3 protein: CASSLVRGRVDYGYTF; CDR3 DNA: TGTGCCAGCAGCTTAGTTAGAGGCAGGGTGGACTATGGCTACACCTTC
D gene: TRBD2; clone size: NA; V gene: TRBV19; J gene: TRBJ2-7; CDR3 protein: CASSAFGAGGYEQYF; CDR3 DNA: TGTGCCAGTAGTGCCTTCGGAGCGGGAGGCTACGAGCAGTACTTC
D gene: TRBD2; clone size: NA; V gene: TRBV27; J gene: TRBJ2-7; CDR3 protein: CASSWSGNLYEQYF; CDR3 DNA: TGTGCCAGCAGTTGGAGCGGGAACCTTTACGAGCAGTACTTC
D gene: NA; clone size: few; V gene: TRBV7-9; J gene: TRBJ2-7; CDR3 protein: CASSLGPGAGFSYEQYF; CDR3 DNA: TGTGCCAGCAGCTTAGGACCGGGGGCGGGCTTCTCCTACGAGCAGTACTTC
D gene: TRBD1; clone size: NA; V gene: TRBV20-1; J gene: TRBJ1-5; CDR3 protein: CSASRTGSNQPQHF; CDR3 DNA: TGCAGTGCTAGTAGGACAGGCAGCAATCAGCCCCAGCATTTT
D gene: NA; clone size: NA; V gene: TRBV5-1; J gene: TRBJ2-3; CDR3 protein: CASSLEADTQYF; CDR3 DNA: TGCGCCAGCAGCTTGGAGGCAGATACGCAGTATTTT
D gene: NA; clone size: few; V gene: TRBV28; J gene: TRBJ1-4; CDR3 protein: CASSSPRRLFF; CDR3 DNA: TGTGCCAGCAGTTCCCCCCGCAGACTGTTTTTT
D gene: NA; clone size: NA; V gene: TRBV7-2; J gene: TRBJ1-3; CDR3 protein: CASSFLGQSGNTIYF; CDR3 DNA: TGTGCCAGCAGCTTCCTAGGACAGTCTGGAAACACCATATATTTT
D gene: NA; clone size: NA; V gene: TRBV21-1; J gene: TRBJ1-5; CDR3 protein: CASSAQPQHF; CDR3 DNA: TGTGCCAGCAGCGCCCAGCCCCAGCATTTT
D gene: TRBD1; clone size: NA; V gene: TRBV5-1; J gene: TRBJ2-5; CDR3 protein: CASSLGGATGSQETQYF; CDR3 DNA: TGCGCCAGCAGCCTTGGAGGCGCGACAGGGAGCCAAGAGACCCAGTACTTC
D gene: TRBD2; clone size: NA; V gene: TRBV19; J gene: TRBJ2-1; CDR3 protein: CASSIGGRARYNEQFF; CDR3 DNA: TGTGCCAGTAGTATTGGCGGGAGGGCGCGATACAATGAGCAGTTCTTC
D gene: TRBD1; clone size: NA; V gene: TRBV19; J gene: TRBJ1-4; CDR3 protein: CASSIGTGASGEKLFF; CDR3 DNA: TGTGCCAGTAGTATCGGTACAGGGGCGTCCGGAGAAAAACTGTTTTTT
D gene: NA; clone size: once; V gene: TRBV11-2; J gene: TRBJ2-2; CDR3 protein: CATSLSGNTGELFF; CDR3 DNA: TGTGCCACCTCCCTTAGCGGGAACACCGGGGAGCTGTTTTTT
D gene: TRBD2; clone size: NA; V gene: TRBV19; J gene: TRBJ2-3; CDR3 protein: CASSKRGDTDTQYF; CDR3 DNA: TGTGCCAGTAGTAAGCGGGGGGACACAGATACGCAGTATTTT
D gene: NA; clone size: NA; V gene: TRBV7-8; J gene: TRBJ2-7; CDR3 protein: CASSLAGTIKGKTYEQYF; CDR3 DNA: TGTGCCAGCAGCTTAGCCGGCACTATCAAGGGGAAAACCTACGAGCAGTACTTC
D gene: NA; clone size: NA; V gene: TRBV6-5; J gene: TRBJ2-7; CDR3 protein: CASDTGIYEQYF; CDR3 DNA: TGTGCCAGCGACACAGGGATCTACGAGCAGTACTTC
D gene: TRBD2; clone size: NA; V gene: TRBV27; J gene: TRBJ2-5; CDR3 protein: CASSLLGTSGGREYF; CDR3 DNA: TGTGCCAGCAGTTTATTGGGGACTAGCGGGGGTAGGGAGTACTTC
D gene: NA; clone size: NA; V gene: TRBV7-7; J gene: TRBJ2-2; CDR3 protein: CASSLISTGELFF; CDR3 DNA: TGTGCTAGCAGCTTAATTTCCACCGGGGAGCTGTTTTTT
D gene: NA; clone size: once; V gene: TRBV28; J gene: TRBJ1-2; CDR3 protein: CASSLGSLGHGYTF; CDR3 DNA: TGTGCCAGCAGTTTAGGGTCCTTAGGGCATGGCTACACCTTC
D gene: NA; clone size: NA; V gene: TRBV10-3; J gene: TRBJ2-7; CDR3 protein: CAINADEGSVSYEQYF; CDR3 DNA: TGTGCCATCAATGCGGATGAGGGATCGGTCTCCTACGAGCAGTACTTC
D gene: NA; clone size: NA; V gene: TRBV7-9; J gene: TRBJ2-5; CDR3 protein: CASSLPTGAEAWKTQYF; CDR3 DNA: TGTGCCAGCAGCTTACCAACGGGGGCTGAAGCGTGGAAGACCCAGTACTTC
D gene: NA; clone size: NA; V gene: TRBV9; J gene: TRBJ1-2; CDR3 protein: CASSVGLAVSNYGYTF; CDR3 DNA: TGTGCCAGCAGCGTAGGTCTGGCAGTTTCTAACTATGGCTACACCTTC
D gene: TRBD2; clone size: NA; V gene: TRBV5-1; J gene: TRBJ2-1; CDR3 protein: CASSSAGGPGNEQFF; CDR3 DNA: TGCGCCAGCAGCTCAGCGGGAGGGCCGGGGAATGAGCAGTTCTTC
D gene: TRBD2; clone size: NA; V gene: TRBV5-1; J gene: TRBJ2-7; CDR3 protein: CASSFSGARGEQYF; CDR3 DNA: TGCGCCAGCAGCTTTAGCGGGGCCCGAGGGGAGCAGTACTTC
D gene: NA; clone size: NA; V gene: TRBV16; J gene: TRBJ1-6; CDR3 protein: CASSQSGRNSPLHF; CDR3 DNA: TGTGCCAGCAGCCAATCGGGGCGGAATTCACCCCTCCACTTT
D gene: NA; clone size: NA; V gene: TRBV5-8; J gene: TRBJ2-2; CDR3 protein: CASSLNNAGELFF; CDR3 DNA: TGTGCCAGCAGCTTGAATAACGCCGGGGAGCTGTTTTTT
D gene: TRBD2; clone size: few; V gene: TRBV27; J gene: TRBJ2-5; CDR3 protein: CASSPGLAGGTQETQYF; CDR3 DNA: TGTGCCAGCAGTCCGGGACTAGCGGGGGGAACCCAAGAGACCCAGTACTTC
D gene: NA; clone size: NA; V gene: TRBV6-2/TRBV6-3; J gene: TRBJ1-2; CDR3 protein: CASSYADARANYGYTF; CDR3 DNA: TGTGCCAGCAGTTACGCAGACGCGCGAGCTAACTATGGCTACACCTTC
D gene: NA; clone size: few; V gene: TRBV5-6; J gene: TRBJ1-5; CDR3 protein: CASSYGVLGQPQHF; CDR3 DNA: TGTGCCAGCAGCTATGGGGTCCTAGGTCAGCCCCAGCATTTT
D gene: NA; clone size: NA; V gene: TRBV3-1/TRBV3-2; J gene: TRBJ1-5; CDR3 protein: CASSRQSGSQPQHF; CDR3 DNA: TGTGCCAGCAGTCGACAGAGCGGGAGTCAGCCCCAGCATTTT
D gene: NA; clone size: NA; V gene: TRBV4-2; J gene: TRBJ1-1; CDR3 protein: CASSQERANTEAFF; CDR3 DNA: TGTGCCAGCAGCCAAGAAAGAGCGAACACTGAAGCTTTCTTT
D gene: NA; clone size: once; V gene: TRBV5-8; J gene: TRBJ2-7; CDR3 protein: CASSLGEADSYEQYF; CDR3 DNA: TGTGCCAGCAGCTTGGGGGAGGCCGACTCCTACGAGCAGTACTTC
D gene: NA; clone size: NA; V gene: TRBV7-9; J gene: TRBJ1-1; CDR3 protein: CASSHGQFAEAFF; CDR3 DNA: TGTGCCAGCAGCCACGGACAGTTCGCTGAAGCTTTCTTT
D gene: TRBD1; clone size: NA; V gene: TRBV4-2; J gene: TRBJ1-5; CDR3 protein: CASSQDPRGHNQPQHF; CDR3 DNA: TGTGCCAGCAGCCAAGATCCCAGGGGGCACAATCAGCCCCAGCATTTT
D gene: TRBD1; clone size: NA; V gene: TRBV10-3; J gene: TRBJ1-5; CDR3 protein: CAIRRDRDNQPQHF; CDR3 DNA: TGTGCCATCCGCCGGGACAGGGACAATCAGCCCCAGCATTTT
D gene: NA; clone size: NA; V gene: TRBV5-1; J gene: TRBJ1-4; CDR3 protein: CASRDGWGAATNEKLFF; CDR3 DNA: TGCGCCAGCAGAGATGGCTGGGGGGCCGCAACTAATGAAAAACTGTTTTTT
D gene: NA; clone size: NA; V gene: TRBV6-1; J gene: TRBJ1-4; CDR3 protein: CASSEVGGRINEKLFF; CDR3 DNA: TGTGCCAGCAGTGAAGTTGGGGGGCGCATAAACGAAAAACTGTTTTTT
D gene: TRBD2; clone size: NA; V gene: TRBV2; J gene: TRBJ2-3; CDR3 protein: CASSRQGLATDTQYF; CDR3 DNA: TGTGCCAGCAGTAGACAGGGACTAGCCACAGATACGCAGTATTTT
D gene: TRBD1; clone size: NA; V gene: TRBV29-1; J gene: TRBJ2-2; CDR3 protein: CSVETGVDYGELFF; CDR3 DNA: TGCAGCGTTGAAACAGGGGTAGATTACGGGGAGCTGTTTTTT